The 30 T cell receptor beta chains listed next were all sequenced from one sample in a study of regulatory T cells in long-lasting Graves disease. According to the study, TCR beta libraries were built with iRepertoire HTBI primers and CDR3-region Arm-PCR. TCRdb processed the multiplex PCR reads anew with MiXCR; each CDR3 protein has one entry. In the table there are around 400,000 distinct CDR3 sequences, roughly a quarter of which are singletons. Specified time point: persistent/refractory GD, antithyroid drugs over 5 years with positive TRAb. From PBMCs, RNA was extracted and then used to make the TCR library. The sample was peripheral blood mononuclear cells (PBMCs), taken when the disease was refractory, from a patient treated with antithyroid drugs. The receptors originated from a female donor with Graves disease.

Many counts were recorded for this clonotype. The chain employs TRBV6-5 and TRBJ1-4; D is undetermined. The CDR3 totals 13 residues. V was clipped by 4 bases and J by 2 bases, with 5 bases between them. Germline loops: CDR1 MNHEY, CDR2 SVGAGI. The CDR3 DNA reads as TGTGCCAGCAGTTCGCCGACTAATGAAAAACTGTTTTTT. It codes for CASSSPTNEKLFF.

This clonotype was seen only a few times. The V gene is TRBV10-3, the J gene TRBJ1-1, with a possible D match to TRBD1 (5 bases). The germline V and J ends were trimmed by 4 bases and 4 bases, with 13 bases remaining between them. This CDR3 is 14 amino acids long. Germline CDR1 is ENHRY and CDR2 is SYGVKD. The CDR3 DNA follows: TGTGCCATCAGTGCGGGGGGGGGAGGCACTGAAGCTTTCTTT. This translates into CAISAGGGGTEAFF.

The chain recombines TRBV3-1 with TRBJ1-3, with unresolved D. The CDR3 contains 14 residues. Trimming removed 4 bases at V and 4 bases at J, with 11 bases between. Germline V gene data show CDR1 as LGHDT and CDR2 as YNNKEL (reference sequence). The CDR3 DNA sequence: TGTGCCAGCAGCCTTAGGACTCGGGGAAACACCATATATTTT. Protein sequence: CASSLRTRGNTIYF.

This clonotype was detected ten times or more. The chain is built from TRBV28 and TRBJ2-2; 11 bases map to TRBD2. With 4 bases clipped from V and 8 bases from J, the junction kept 6 bases outside the gene matches. Germline CDR1 is MDHEN and CDR2 is SYDVKM. This CDR3 is built from 15 residues. CDR3 DNA sequence: TGTGCCAGCAGTTCCATAGCGGGAGGGCCTGGGGAGCTGTTTTTT. It codes for CASSSIAGGPGELFF. The full variable domain, completed using reference TRBV28 and TRBJ2-2, is DVKVTQSSRYLVKRTGEKVFLECVQDMDHENMFWYRQDPGLGLRLIYFSYDVKMKEKGDIPEGYSVSREKKERFSLILESASTNQTSMYLCASSSIAGGPGELFFGEGSRLTVL.

The chain combines TRBV10-3 with TRBJ2-5; 11 bases line up with TRBD2. Trimming cost V 3 bases and J 2 bases; bases outside gene matches: 2. This CDR3 comprises 15 residues. Germline CDR1 reads ENHRY; CDR2 reads SYGVKD. The CDR3 bases are TGTGCCATCAGTGAACTAGCGGGGGCTCAAGAGACCCAGTACTTC. As protein: CAISELAGAQETQYF.

The chain links TRBV20-1 to TRBJ2-7; no definite D call. CDR1 and CDR2 from the germline V gene are DFQATT and SNEGSKA (reference sequence). This CDR3 contains 12 residues. Trimming pared 5 bases from V and 2 bases from J, leaving 10 bases between. The CDR3 sequence: CSAPSSAYEQYF. In DNA form, the CDR3 reads TGCAGTGCTCCTTCAAGTGCCTACGAGCAGTACTTC.

Ten or more counts support this clonotype. The rearrangement joins TRBV7-6 to TRBJ2-7, with 8 bases lining up with TRBD1. V lost 2 bases, J lost 2 bases, and 5 bases stayed unmatched. The CDR3 runs 15 residues. Germline V CDR1 and CDR2: SGHVS, FNYEAQ. CDR3 protein: CASSLSLGQAYEQYF. The DNA for the CDR3 is TGTGCCAGCAGCTTATCCTTGGGACAGGCCTACGAGCAGTACTTC.

The gene calls are TRBV7-3 and TRBJ2-1; possible D gene TRBD2, 6 bases. The CDR3 has 16 amino acids. With 4 bases removed from V and 0 bases from J, the gap between germline ends came to 13 bases. Germline lookup yields CDR1 SGHTA and CDR2 FQGTGA. CDR3 coding DNA: TGTGCCAGCAGCTCTTCCCGGACTACCTCCTACAATGAGCAGTTCTTC. Its protein product is CASSSSRTTSYNEQFF.

This chain joins TRBV5-1 and TRBJ1-1; no definite D call. The CDR3 totals 15 residues. Trimming stripped 1 base from V and 2 bases from J, with 12 bases between. Germline CDR1 and CDR2: SGHRS and YFSETQ. The CDR3 DNA follows: TGCGCCAGCAGCTTGAAAGATCGAGGAAACACTGAAGCTTTCTTT. It encodes CASSLKDRGNTEAFF.

There are many counts of this clonotype. V usage is TRBV29-1 and J usage is TRBJ1-2; D gene unclear. Germline V CDR1 and CDR2: SQVTM, ANQGSEA. CDR3 length: 12 amino acids. Trimming shortened V by 3 bases and J by 7 bases, and 12 bases separated the two germline ends. CDR3 DNA: TGCAGCGTTGATCAAGGGAATATTGGCTACACCTTC. Translated: CSVDQGNIGYTF.

On this clonotype itself: Just one base apart from a much larger clone, this may be a read error. The gene calls are TRBV7-8 and TRBJ2-5; perhaps D is TRBD1 or TRBD2 (5 bases each). CDR3 size: 15 residues. CDR1 and CDR2 from the germline V gene are SGHVS and FQNEAQ. The DNA of the CDR3 is TGTGTCAGCAGCTCCGGGGCGAGGGGACAAGAGACCCAGTACTTC. Translation gives CVSSSGARGQETQYF. The full variable domain, its missing parts supplied by reference TRBV7-8 and TRBJ2-5, is GAGVSQSPRYKVAKRGQDVALRCDPISGHVSLFWYQQALGQGPEFLTYFQNEAQLDKSGLPSDRFFAERPEGSVSTLKIQRTQQEDSAVYLCVSSSGARGQETQYFGPGTRLLVL.

The chain recombines TRBV9 with TRBJ2-5, with 9 bases aligning to TRBD1. This CDR3 has 17 amino acids. Germline V gives CDR1 SGDLS, CDR2 YYNGEE. V shed 4 bases, J shed 1 base, and the junction held 11 bases outside the gene matches. CDR3 nucleotide sequence: TGTGCCAGCAGCCCCAGGACAGGGGAGCTCTTCCAAGAGACCCAGTACTTC. Amino acid sequence: CASSPRTGELFQETQYF.

The chain uses TRBV12-3 or TRBV12-4 and TRBJ2-1; 8 bases line up with TRBD2. The CDR3 is 16 amino acids. J was trimmed by 7 bases and V by 5 bases; bases with no gene match: 13. CDR3 loop: CASSTNSGTFGNEQFF. The CDR3 DNA is TGTGCCAGCAGTACGAATAGCGGGACCTTTGGTAATGAGCAGTTCTTC.

This chain links TRBV18 with TRBJ2-7; 7 nucleotides align to TRBD1. The ends lost 0 bases at V and 4 bases at J; junction bases unmatched: 6. CDR1 and CDR2 from the germline V gene are KGHSH and LQKENI. This CDR3 comprises 15 residues. The DNA of the CDR3 is TGTGCCAGCTCACCACCGGTCAGGGGGACGTACGAGCAGTACTTC. Amino acids: CASSPPVRGTYEQYF.

This rearrangement joins TRBV12-3 or TRBV12-4 to TRBJ1-5, with D uncertain. Trimming took off 5 bases at V and 3 bases at J, with 14 bases between the two ends. The CDR3 totals 15 residues. For the CDR3, the DNA is TGTGCCAGCAGTCGCTACCCCATATACAATCAGCCCCAGCATTTT. It translates to CASSRYPIYNQPQHF.

The rearrangement links TRBV19 to TRBJ2-7, with TRBD2 as a possible D gene (6 bases). CDR1 and CDR2 from the germline V gene are LNHDA and SQIVND (reference sequence). The CDR3 contains 14 residues. V gave up 7 bases and J gave up 0 bases, with 13 bases separating them. CDR3 amino acids: CASTLRRDSYEQYF. The CDR3 DNA reads as TGTGCCAGTACCCTTAGGAGGGACTCCTACGAGCAGTACTTC.

This clonotype appeared many times. The chain links TRBV28 to TRBJ1-3; D uncertain. The ends were cut back, 6 bases at V and 0 bases at J, with 18 bases in the middle. The CDR3 sequence is 17 residues long. Germline CDR1 is MDHEN and CDR2 is SYDVKM. CDR3 region: CASSINTGLGSGNTIYF. CDR3 nucleotide sequence: TGTGCCAGCAGCATAAACACGGGATTAGGCTCTGGAAACACCATATATTTT.

The V and J genes are TRBV5-1 and TRBJ2-7, with TRBD2 as a possible D gene (5 bases). CDR1 is SGHRS and CDR2 is YFSETQ in the germline V gene. The V and J ends lost 4 bases and 1 base respectively, with 12 bases between them. The CDR3 loop spans 14 amino acids. The CDR3 spells CASSPADPSYEQYF. Here the CDR3 DNA reads TGCGCCAGCAGCCCAGCGGACCCTTCCTACGAGCAGTACTTC.

This clonotype was seen at least ten times. This chain connects TRBV6-5 to TRBJ1-1; 9 bases agree with TRBD1. This CDR3 is built from 15 residues. The germline V gene has CDR1 MNHEY and CDR2 SVGAGI. V lost 2 bases to trimming and J lost 4 bases; unmatched junction nucleotides: 5. The CDR3, as DNA: TGTGCCAGCAGTTACCGACAGGGGGTAGGCACTGAAGCTTTCTTT. Translation: CASSYRQGVGTEAFF.

V usage is TRBV19 and J usage is TRBJ2-1; 8 bases agree with TRBD2. The V gene's germline CDR1 is LNHDA and CDR2 SQIVND (reference sequence). The V gene end was trimmed by 4 bases and the J gene end by 4 bases; junction bases not matched to a gene: 12. This CDR3 spans 17 amino acids. CDR3 in amino acids: CASSRGTTSAVYNEQFF. For the CDR3, the DNA is TGTGCCAGTAGTAGGGGCACGACTAGCGCGGTATACAATGAGCAGTTCTTC.

This clonotype showed up just once. This chain uses TRBV7-2 with TRBJ2-1, with 9 bases identical to TRBD2. This CDR3 contains 17 residues. V lost 1 base, J lost 8 bases, and 12 bases stayed unmatched. Per the germline V gene, CDR1 is SGHTA and CDR2 is FQGNSA. The CDR3 bases are TGTGCCAGCAGCTTAGTCGGGACTAGCAAAACCGGGGATGAGCAGTTCTTC. It is translated as CASSLVGTSKTGDEQFF.

The rearrangement joins TRBV4-3 to TRBJ1-5; D unclear. The CDR3 is 13 amino acids. The V gene's germline CDR1 is LGHNA and CDR2 YSLEER. Trimming left V 1 base short and J 6 bases short, with 7 bases between. In DNA form, the CDR3 reads TGCGCCAGCAGCCAAGCGTTGAGTCAGCCCCAGCATTTT. Translated, it gives CASSQALSQPQHF.

The chain combines TRBV5-8 with TRBJ2-1; 14 nucleotides align to TRBD2. The CDR3 has 19 residues. V lost 6 bases, J lost 3 bases, and 14 bases stayed unmatched. The V gene's germline CDR1 is SGHTS and CDR2 YDEGEE. The CDR3 nucleotides are TGTGCCAGCATCCCTCTCGGACTAGCGGGAGGTGGTATCTACAATGAGCAGTTCTTC. Encoded protein: CASIPLGLAGGGIYNEQFF.

This clonotype was observed once. The CDR3 region is CATSRDKVAGNEQFF. In nucleotides, the CDR3 is TGTGCCACCAGCAGAGATAAGGTAGCGGGAAATGAGCAGTTCTTC. V and J are TRBV15 and TRBJ2-1; 8 bases align to TRBD2. Germline V gene lookup returns CDR1 LNHNV and CDR2 YYDKDF (reference sequence). The V gene end was trimmed by 0 bases and the J gene end by 7 bases; junction bases not matched to a gene: 5. This CDR3 has 15 residues.

The CDR3 is CASSQGQGAWGYTF. The CDR3 nucleotides read TGTGCCAGCAGTCAGGGACAGGGGGCCTGGGGCTACACCTTC. The chain couples TRBV2 to TRBJ1-2, with 12 bases aligning to TRBD1. Per the germline V gene, CDR1 is SNHLY and CDR2 is FYNNEI. The CDR3 runs 14 residues. The V segment lost 5 bases and the J segment 8 bases; nucleotides outside the gene matches: 6.

In this sample, this clonotype turned up many times. The chain recombines TRBV11-2 with TRBJ1-1; no firm D call. The CDR3 covers 13 residues. The V end lost 3 bases, the J end lost 5 bases, and 10 bases lay between the germline ends. The germline V gene encodes CDR1 SGHAT and CDR2 FQNNGV. CDR3 region: CASSFPGGTEAFF. CDR3 in DNA: TGTGCCAGCAGCTTCCCGGGTGGGACTGAAGCTTTCTTT.

The rearrangement joins TRBV29-1 to TRBJ2-7; D unresolved. Trimming removed 7 bases at V and 4 bases at J, with 14 bases between. CDR3 size: 12 residues. Germline V CDR1 and CDR2: SQVTM, ANQGSEA. The CDR3 protein is CSAGRTEYEQYF. The CDR3 DNA follows: TGCAGCGCGGGCCGGACCGAATACGAGCAGTACTTC.

The rearrangement joins TRBV7-9 to TRBJ1-5; D is perhaps TRBD1 (6 bases). There are 14 residues in the CDR3. The germline V gene encodes CDR1 SEHNR and CDR2 FQNEAQ (reference sequence). V was cut by 6 bases and J by 9 bases, with 18 bases left in between. CDR3 amino acids: CASRRGAVSSPQHF. In DNA form, the CDR3 reads TGTGCCAGCAGGCGGGGGGCGGTTTCTTCGCCCCAGCATTTT.

The chain combines TRBV5-4 with TRBJ2-7; 8 bases align to TRBD2. The CDR3 is 15 residues long. Per germline, CDR1 SGHNT and CDR2 YYREEE (reference sequence). J was trimmed by 6 bases and V by 0 bases; bases with no gene match: 8. The CDR3 spells CASSLVNSGRSEQYF. The DNA of the CDR3 is TGTGCCAGCAGCTTGGTAAACAGCGGGAGAAGCGAGCAGTACTTC.

This clonotype came up many times. J is TRBJ2-7 and V is TRBV28, with a weak D call TRBD2 (6 bases). The V end was cut by 5 bases, the J end by 6 bases, with 14 bases between. Per germline, CDR1 MDHEN and CDR2 SYDVKM. The CDR3 is 13 amino acids. Here the CDR3 reads CASSNWRVGEQYF. In DNA, the CDR3 is TGTGCCAGCAGTAACTGGAGGGTGGGCGAGCAGTACTTC.